This TCR beta chain emerged from a study of memory CD4+ T cells and cytomegalovirus serostatus. Single viable CD3+CD4+CD8-CD45RO+ cells were sorted as the memory CD4+ T cells. Original processing notes: After removing out-of-frame reads, 2,204,828 distinct TCRbeta sequences remained. The protocol was immunoSEQ multiplex PCR, while the TCRdb copy is restricted to in-frame clones and leaves out a portion. The V and J calls and clone size come from that table; D and trimming were worked out from the DNA. Of over 65,000 clones listed, around 78% are singletons. Germline assignment: CDR1 MGHRA and CDR2 YSYEKL. V was cut by 3 bases and J by 7 bases, with 10 bases left in between. The CDR3 runs 13 residues. This clone was seen only a few times.

What was sequenced was memory CD4+ T cells from blood. The receptor was derived from an adult in good health and CMV-seropositive. The chain recombines TRBV4-1 with TRBJ1-5; D unresolved. The CDR3 loop reads CASSHVREQPQHF. CDR3 DNA sequence: TGCGCCAGCAGCCACGTTAGGGAGCAGCCCCAGCATTTT.